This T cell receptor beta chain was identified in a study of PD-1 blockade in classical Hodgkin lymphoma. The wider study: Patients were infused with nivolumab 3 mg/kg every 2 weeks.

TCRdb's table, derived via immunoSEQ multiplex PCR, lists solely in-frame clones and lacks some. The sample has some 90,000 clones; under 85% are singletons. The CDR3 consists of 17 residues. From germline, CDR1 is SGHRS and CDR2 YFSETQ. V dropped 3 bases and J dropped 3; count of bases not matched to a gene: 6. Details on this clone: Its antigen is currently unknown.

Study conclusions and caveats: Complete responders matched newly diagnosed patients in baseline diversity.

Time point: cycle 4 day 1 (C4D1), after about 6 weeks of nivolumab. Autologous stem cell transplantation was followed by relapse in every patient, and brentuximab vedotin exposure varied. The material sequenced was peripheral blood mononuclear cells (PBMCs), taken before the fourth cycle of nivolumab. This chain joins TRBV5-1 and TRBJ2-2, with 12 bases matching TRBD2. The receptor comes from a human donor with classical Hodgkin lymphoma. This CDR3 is CASSWASSGRDTGELFF. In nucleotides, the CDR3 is TGCGCCAGCAGCTGGGCCTCTAGCGGGAGGGACACCGGGGAGCTGTTTTTT.